The 14 T cell receptor beta chains presented below share a single source sample, sequenced in a study of CD8+ T cells in alopecia areata. Sequencing used cDNA as its template, made by extracting RNA and reverse transcribing it. Profiling relied on immunoSEQ multiplex PCR, and the TCRdb table lists in-frame clones only, not all of them. The repertoire holds some 200,000 clones, with around two fifths as singletons. Treatment indicated: oral pan-JAK inhibitor, 5-10 mg twice daily. The sequenced sample was CD4+ T cells sorted from blood, obtained at roughly week 36, from a patient treated with tofacitinib. Receptors were obtained from a human donor with alopecia areata.

The table lists this clone with a few counts. The chain couples TRBV10-3 to TRBJ2-7, with D hard to call. CDR3 length: 13 residues. Trimming removed 8 bases at V and 4 bases at J, with 15 bases between. Germline CDR1 reads ENHRY; CDR2 reads SYGVKD. The CDR3 sequence: CAIAGGVAYEQYF. The CDR3, as DNA: TGTGCCATCGCCGGTGGGGTTGCATACGAGCAGTACTTC.

The chain combines TRBV5-1 with TRBJ2-2; D unclear. The V and J ends lost 5 bases and 2 bases respectively, with 7 bases between them. The length of the CDR3 is 13 residues. The V gene's germline CDR1 is SGHRS and CDR2 YFSETQ. In DNA, the CDR3 is TGCGCCAGCAGTGTGCTTAACACCGGGGAGCTGTTTTTT. This sequence encodes CASSVLNTGELFF.

The chain carries TRBV7-3 and TRBJ2-5; 10 bases agree with TRBD1. Trimming cost V 5 bases and J 5 bases; bases outside gene matches: 8. The germline V gene encodes CDR1 SGHTA and CDR2 FQGTGA. This CDR3 has 15 amino acids. CDR3 region: CASSLLGTGVETQYF. CDR3 nucleotides: TGTGCCAGCAGCCTCCTAGGGACAGGGGTGGAGACCCAGTACTTC.

This clone was picked up a small number of times. The CDR3 region is CSEIRAGTDTQYF. CDR3 DNA: TGCAGCGAAATAAGGGCTGGGACAGATACGCAGTATTTT. J is TRBJ2-3 and V is TRBV29-1; D is undetermined. V was trimmed by 7 bases and J by 3 bases, leaving 14 bases between them. CDR1 and CDR2 from the germline V gene are SQVTM and ANQGSEA. This CDR3 contains 13 residues.

This clone was found many times. CDR3 DNA: TGTGCCACCAGCGTACTACAGGGGACCGAGCAGTACTTC. Its translation: CATSVLQGTEQYF. The chain couples TRBV15 to TRBJ2-7; TRBD1 agrees at 7 bases. Unmatched junction bases numbered 7, after V lost 5 bases and J lost 6 bases. CDR1 LNHNV and CDR2 YYDKDF come from the germline V gene (reference sequence). The CDR3 totals 13 residues.

The chain recombines TRBV5-1 with TRBJ2-2; 7 nucleotides align to TRBD1. The CDR3 contains 14 residues. Looked up from germline, CDR1 is SGHRS and CDR2 is YFSETQ. V shed 4 bases, J shed 6 bases, and the junction held 6 bases outside the gene matches. CDR3 DNA: TGCGCCAGCAGCCCCGGACAGGTCCCCGGGGAGCTGTTTTTT. Its translation: CASSPGQVPGELFF.

This clone was picked up one time. The junction departs from the called germline gene at one end, perhaps through a read error. The V call is TRBV30, the J call TRBJ1-1; TRBD1 matches 8 bases. The germline V gene encodes CDR1 GTSNPN and CDR2 SVGIG (reference sequence). The CDR3 covers 17 residues. The CDR3 DNA is TGTGCCTGGACCCCTCCCCTGTGGACAGGGAGGAACACTGAAGCTTCCTTT. Translation: CAWTPPLWTGRNTEASF.

J is TRBJ2-5 and V is TRBV20-1; D is undetermined. The CDR3 length is 11 residues. The germline gives CDR1 DFQATT, CDR2 SNEGSKA (reference sequence). V lost 5 bases and J lost 9, with 13 bases in between. CDR3 amino acids: CSAEPHQAQYF. The CDR3, as DNA: TGCAGTGCTGAGCCCCACCAGGCCCAGTACTTC.

The sample holds many counts of this clone. V and J are TRBV5-1 and TRBJ2-7; 7 nucleotides line up with TRBD1. Looked up from germline, CDR1 is SGHRS and CDR2 is YFSETQ. This CDR3 region has 15 residues. Unmatched junction bases numbered 12, after V lost 5 bases and J lost 4 bases. The CDR3 nucleotides are TGCGCCAGCAGATACCACGACAGGGATGCGTACGAGCAGTACTTC. The encoded protein is CASRYHDRDAYEQYF.

The chain couples TRBV30 to TRBJ2-1; D might be TRBD2 (5 bases). The V end was cut by 6 bases, the J end by 7 bases, with 16 bases between. This CDR3 has 13 amino acids. Germline V lookup: CDR1 GTSNPN, CDR2 SVGIG (reference sequence). CDR3 amino acids: CACDFGLLNEQFF. CDR3 DNA sequence: TGTGCCTGCGACTTCGGACTCCTTAATGAGCAGTTCTTC.

CDR3 in amino acids: CASNGQGAGAGELFF. In DNA, the CDR3 is TGCGCCAGCAATGGACAGGGGGCAGGAGCCGGGGAGCTGTTTTTT. J is TRBJ2-2 and V is TRBV5-1, with 11 bases matching TRBD1. Germline-derived CDR1 and CDR2 are SGHRS and YFSETQ. V gave up 6 bases and J gave up 6 bases; unmatched junction bases: 7. CDR3 length: 15 residues.

A note on this clone: The same CDR3 arises from other DNA sequences in this sample as well. V and J are TRBV25-1 and TRBJ2-7; D is uncertain. Deletions cut 4 bases from V and 0 bases from J, with 1 base between. The length of the CDR3 is 11 residues. Germline loops: CDR1 MGHDK, CDR2 SYGVNS. The CDR3 nucleotides read TGTGCCAGCAGTGTCTCCTACGAGCAGTACTTC. This sequence encodes CASSVSYEQYF.

The chain couples TRBV23-1 to TRBJ2-7, with a tentative D call TRBD2 (6 bases). TRBV23-1 is an ORF, and what it does is uncertain. V gave up 3 bases and J gave up 0 bases, with 27 bases separating them. The CDR3 sequence is 20 residues long. This CDR3 is CASSHPLANKGGGSSYEQYF. DNA for the CDR3: TGCGCCAGCAGTCACCCACTAGCCAACAAGGGAGGAGGTAGCTCCTACGAGCAGTACTTC.

The chain recombines TRBV20-1 with TRBJ2-7; D gene unclear. V was clipped by 6 bases and J by 6 bases, with 12 bases between them. The CDR3 contains 11 residues. Germline lookup yields CDR1 DFQATT and CDR2 SNEGSKA (reference sequence). The CDR3 nucleotides are TGCAGTGCCCTAAAGCAAGCCGAGCAGTACTTC. Translated, it gives CSALKQAEQYF.